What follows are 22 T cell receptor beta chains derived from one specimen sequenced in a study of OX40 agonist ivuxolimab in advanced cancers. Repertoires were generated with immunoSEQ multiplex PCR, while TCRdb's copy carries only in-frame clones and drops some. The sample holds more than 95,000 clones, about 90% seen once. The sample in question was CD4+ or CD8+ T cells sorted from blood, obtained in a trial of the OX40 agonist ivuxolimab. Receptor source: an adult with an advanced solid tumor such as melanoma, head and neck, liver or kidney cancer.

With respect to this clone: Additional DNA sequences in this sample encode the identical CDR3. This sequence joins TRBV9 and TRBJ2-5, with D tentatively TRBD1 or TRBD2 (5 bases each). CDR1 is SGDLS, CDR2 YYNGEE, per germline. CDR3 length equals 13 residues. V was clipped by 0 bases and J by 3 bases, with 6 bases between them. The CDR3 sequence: CASSVGGEETQYF. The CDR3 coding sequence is TGTGCCAGCAGCGTAGGAGGGGAAGAGACCCAGTACTTC.

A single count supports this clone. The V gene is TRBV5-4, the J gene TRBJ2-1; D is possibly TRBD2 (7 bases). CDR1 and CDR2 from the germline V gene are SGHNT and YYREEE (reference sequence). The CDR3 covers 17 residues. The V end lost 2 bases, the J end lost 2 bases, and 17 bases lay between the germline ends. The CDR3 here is CASSLFLGGAAYNEQFF. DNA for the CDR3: TGTGCCAGCAGCTTATTTCTGGGGGGGGCTGCCTACAATGAGCAGTTCTTC.

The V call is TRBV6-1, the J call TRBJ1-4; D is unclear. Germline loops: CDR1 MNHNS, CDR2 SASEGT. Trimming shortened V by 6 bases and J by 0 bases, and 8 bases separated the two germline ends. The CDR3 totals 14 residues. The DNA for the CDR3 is TGTGCCAGCAGCGTGCATACAACTAATGAAAAACTGTTTTTT. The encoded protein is CASSVHTTNEKLFF.

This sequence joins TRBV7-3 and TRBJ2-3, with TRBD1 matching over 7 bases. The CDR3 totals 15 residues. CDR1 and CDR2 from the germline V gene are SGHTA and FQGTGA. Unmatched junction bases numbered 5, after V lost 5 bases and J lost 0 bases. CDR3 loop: CASSITGVSTDTQYF. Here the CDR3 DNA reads TGTGCCAGCAGCATTACAGGGGTTAGCACAGATACGCAGTATTTT.

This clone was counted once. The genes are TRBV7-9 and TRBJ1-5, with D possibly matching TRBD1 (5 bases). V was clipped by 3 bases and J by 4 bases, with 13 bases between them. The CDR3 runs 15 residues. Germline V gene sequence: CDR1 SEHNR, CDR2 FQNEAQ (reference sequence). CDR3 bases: TGTGCCAGCAGCTTTTCGGGGACGGGGAATCAGCCCCAGCATTTT. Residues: CASSFSGTGNQPQHF.

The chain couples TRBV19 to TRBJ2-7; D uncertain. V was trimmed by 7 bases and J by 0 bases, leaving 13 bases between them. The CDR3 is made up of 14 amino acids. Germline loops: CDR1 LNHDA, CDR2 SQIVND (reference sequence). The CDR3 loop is CASKREESSYEQYF. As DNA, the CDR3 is TGTGCCAGTAAAAGAGAGGAGAGCTCCTACGAGCAGTACTTC. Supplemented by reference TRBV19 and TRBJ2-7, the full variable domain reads DGGITQSPKYLFRKEGQNVTLSCEQNLNHDAMYWYRQDPGQGLRLIYYSQIVNDFQKGDIAEGYSVSREKKESFPLTVTSAQKNPTAFYLCASKREESSYEQYFGPGTRLTVT.

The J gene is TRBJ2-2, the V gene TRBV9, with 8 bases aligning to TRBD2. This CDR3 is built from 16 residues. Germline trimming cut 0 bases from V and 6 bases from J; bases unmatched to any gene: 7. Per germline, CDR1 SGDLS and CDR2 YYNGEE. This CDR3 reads CASSVGAAGAPGELFF. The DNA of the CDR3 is TGTGCCAGCAGCGTAGGAGCAGCGGGAGCTCCCGGGGAGCTGTTTTTT.

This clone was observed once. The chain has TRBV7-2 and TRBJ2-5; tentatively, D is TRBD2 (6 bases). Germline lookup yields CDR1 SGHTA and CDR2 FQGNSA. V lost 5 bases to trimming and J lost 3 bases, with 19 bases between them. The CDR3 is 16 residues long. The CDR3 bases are TGTGCCAGCAGCCCCCGGGGTAGCGGAGCGGAAGAGACCCAGTACTTC. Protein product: CASSPRGSGAEETQYF. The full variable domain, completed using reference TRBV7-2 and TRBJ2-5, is GAGVSQSPSNKVTEKGKDVELRCDPISGHTALYWYRQSLGQGLEFLIYFQGNSAPDKSGLPSDRFSAERTGGSVSTLTIQRTQQEDSAVYLCASSPRGSGAEETQYFGPGTRLLVL.

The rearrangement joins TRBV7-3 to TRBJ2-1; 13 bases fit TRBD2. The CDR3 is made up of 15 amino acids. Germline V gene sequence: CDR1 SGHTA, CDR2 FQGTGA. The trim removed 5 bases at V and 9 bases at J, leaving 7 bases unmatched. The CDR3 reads CASSEGLAGAAEQFF. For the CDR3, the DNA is TGTGCCAGCAGCGAAGGACTAGCGGGAGCCGCTGAGCAGTTCTTC.

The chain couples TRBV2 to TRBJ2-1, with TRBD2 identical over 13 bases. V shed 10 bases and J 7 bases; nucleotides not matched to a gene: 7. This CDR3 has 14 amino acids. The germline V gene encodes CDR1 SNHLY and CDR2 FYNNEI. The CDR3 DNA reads TGTGCCAAGTCACTAGCGGGAGGGCGGAATGAGCAGTTCTTC. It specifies CAKSLAGGRNEQFF.

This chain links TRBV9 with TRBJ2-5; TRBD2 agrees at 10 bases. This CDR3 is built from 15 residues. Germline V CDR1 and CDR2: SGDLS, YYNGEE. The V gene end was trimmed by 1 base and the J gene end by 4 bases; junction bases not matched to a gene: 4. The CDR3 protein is CASSVLSGRTETQYF. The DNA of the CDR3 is TGTGCCAGCAGCGTACTTAGCGGGAGGACAGAGACCCAGTACTTC.

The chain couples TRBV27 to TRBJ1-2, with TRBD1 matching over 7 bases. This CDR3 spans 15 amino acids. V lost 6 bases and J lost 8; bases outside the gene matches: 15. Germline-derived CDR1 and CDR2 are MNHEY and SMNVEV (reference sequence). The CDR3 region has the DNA TGTGCCAGCAGACCCATCTCCGACAGGGTAGGCGGCTACACCTTC. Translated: CASRPISDRVGGYTF.

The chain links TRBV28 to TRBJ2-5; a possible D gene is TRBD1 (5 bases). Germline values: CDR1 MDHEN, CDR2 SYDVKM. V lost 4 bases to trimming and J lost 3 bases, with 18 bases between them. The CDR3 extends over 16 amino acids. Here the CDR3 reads CASSSRVGTGEETQYF. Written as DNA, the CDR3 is TGTGCCAGCAGTTCCCGAGTCGGAACAGGTGAAGAGACCCAGTACTTC.

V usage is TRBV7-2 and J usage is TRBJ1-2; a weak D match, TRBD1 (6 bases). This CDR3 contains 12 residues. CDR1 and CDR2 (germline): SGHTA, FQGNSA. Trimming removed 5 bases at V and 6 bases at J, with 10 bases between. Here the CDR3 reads CASSPYRDGYTF. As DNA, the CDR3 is TGTGCCAGCAGCCCGTACAGGGATGGCTACACCTTC.

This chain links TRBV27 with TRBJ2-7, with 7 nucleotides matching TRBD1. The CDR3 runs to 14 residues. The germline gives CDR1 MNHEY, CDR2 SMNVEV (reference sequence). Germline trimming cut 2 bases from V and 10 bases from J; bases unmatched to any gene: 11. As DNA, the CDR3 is TGTGCCAGCAGTTTAGGGAGTCAGGGGGTTGTTCAGTACTTC. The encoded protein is CASSLGSQGVVQYF.

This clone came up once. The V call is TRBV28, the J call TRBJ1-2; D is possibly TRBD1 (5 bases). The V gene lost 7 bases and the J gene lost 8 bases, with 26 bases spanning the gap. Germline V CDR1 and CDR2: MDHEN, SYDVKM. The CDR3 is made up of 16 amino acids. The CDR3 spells CASTFPQLTDLHGYTF. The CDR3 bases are TGTGCCAGCACCTTTCCCCAATTGACAGACCTCCACGGCTACACCTTC.

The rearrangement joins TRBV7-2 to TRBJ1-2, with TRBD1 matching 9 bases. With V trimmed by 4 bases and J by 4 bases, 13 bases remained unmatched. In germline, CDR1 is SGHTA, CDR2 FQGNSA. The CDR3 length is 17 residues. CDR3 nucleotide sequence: TGTGCCAGCAGCTATCTCCCCGGGACAGGGTTCCTCTATGGCTACACCTTC. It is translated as CASSYLPGTGFLYGYTF.

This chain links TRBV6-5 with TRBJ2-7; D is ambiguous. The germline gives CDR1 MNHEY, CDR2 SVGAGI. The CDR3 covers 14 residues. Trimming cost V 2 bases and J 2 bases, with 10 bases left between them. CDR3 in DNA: TGTGCCAGCAGTTACGACTTTTCCGCCTACGAGCAGTACTTC. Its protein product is CASSYDFSAYEQYF.

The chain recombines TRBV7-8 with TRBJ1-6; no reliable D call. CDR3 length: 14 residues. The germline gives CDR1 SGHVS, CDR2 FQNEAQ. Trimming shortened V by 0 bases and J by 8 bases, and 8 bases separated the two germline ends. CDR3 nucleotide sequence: TGTGCCAGCAGCTTAGCGGGTCAAGATTCACCCCTCCACTTT. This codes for CASSLAGQDSPLHF.

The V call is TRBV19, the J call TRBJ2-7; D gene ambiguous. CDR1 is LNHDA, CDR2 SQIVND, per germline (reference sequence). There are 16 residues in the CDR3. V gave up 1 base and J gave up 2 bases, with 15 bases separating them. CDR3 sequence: CASSIGSQIPPYEQYF. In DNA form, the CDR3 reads TGTGCCAGTAGTATAGGATCCCAGATACCTCCCTACGAGCAGTACTTC.

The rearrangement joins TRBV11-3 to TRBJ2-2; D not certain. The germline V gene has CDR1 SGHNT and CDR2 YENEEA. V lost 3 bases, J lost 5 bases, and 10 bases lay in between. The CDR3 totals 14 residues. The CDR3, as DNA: TGTGCCAGCAGCTTTGTGTCTGGGACCGGGGAGCTGTTTTTT. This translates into CASSFVSGTGELFF.

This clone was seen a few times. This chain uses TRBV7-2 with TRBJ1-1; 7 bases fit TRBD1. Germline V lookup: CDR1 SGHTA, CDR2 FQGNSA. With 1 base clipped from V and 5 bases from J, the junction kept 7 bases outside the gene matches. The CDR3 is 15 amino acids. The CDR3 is CASSLVWQGGTEAFF. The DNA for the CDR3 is TGTGCCAGCAGCTTAGTGTGGCAGGGGGGGACTGAAGCTTTCTTT.